What follows are 8 T cell receptor beta chains derived from one specimen sequenced in a study of cytomegalovirus exposure and HLA in healthy donors. Researchers ran the PCR with 60 Vbeta and 13 Jbeta primers. Data came from immunoSEQ multiplex PCR; TCRdb stores just in-frame clones and leaves some out. This table has about 210,000 clones, about 80% appearing once. The sample was PBMCs. The receptors shown here come from a man in his forties in good health and CMV-seropositive.

The V call is TRBV11-2, the J call TRBJ2-7; 8 bases map to TRBD2. The CDR3 runs to 14 residues. CDR1 and CDR2 from the germline V gene are SGHAT and FQNNGV. V shed 1 base and J 2 bases; nucleotides not matched to a gene: 1. CDR3 coding DNA: TGTGCCAGCAGCTTAGGGCGGGGGGCCTACGAGCAGTACTTC. Protein sequence: CASSLGRGAYEQYF.

V is TRBV4-1 and J is TRBJ2-7; D uncertain. The CDR3 has 15 residues. V was pared by 0 bases and J by 2 bases, with 11 bases between. Germline CDR1 is MGHRA and CDR2 is YSYEKL. Here the CDR3 reads CASSQDFPGPYEQYV. In DNA form, the CDR3 reads TGCGCCAGCAGCCAAGATTTCCCAGGCCCCTACGAGCAGTACGTC.

This clone was recorded once. V is TRBV7-9 and J is TRBJ1-2; 9 bases are shared with TRBD1. J lost 11 bases, V lost 5 bases, and 15 bases had no gene match. Germline CDR1 and CDR2: SEHNR and FQNEAQ (reference sequence). The CDR3 length is 15 residues. The CDR3 nucleotides read TGTGCCAGCAGCCCCCTGAAGGGACAGGGCATAGGTTACACCTTC. Its translation is CASSPLKGQGIGYTF.

The table lists this clone with a few counts. The rearrangement joins TRBV6-1 to TRBJ1-1; 7 bases agree with TRBD1. Germline V lookup: CDR1 MNHNS, CDR2 SASEGT. V lost 6 bases and J lost 5; bases outside the gene matches: 9. This CDR3 region has 14 residues. CDR3 protein: CASRLGTARTEAFF. The CDR3 DNA follows: TGTGCCAGCAGGCTCGGGACAGCCCGGACTGAAGCTTTCTTT.

As DNA, the CDR3 is TGTGCCAGCTCTCCGGATGTGCGGGGTGACAATGAGCAGTTCTTC. Its protein product is CASSPDVRGDNEQFF. J is TRBJ2-1 and V is TRBV18; TRBD2 is a possible D gene (6 bases). Trimming removed 6 bases from V and 5 bases from J, with 17 bases in between. This CDR3 is built from 15 residues. Germline V gene lookup returns CDR1 KGHSH and CDR2 LQKENI.

The rearrangement uses TRBV5-6 and TRBJ2-7; no clear D. Looked up from germline, CDR1 is SGHDT and CDR2 is YYEEEE. The germline V and J ends were trimmed by 4 bases and 7 bases, with 9 bases remaining between them. CDR3 length: 11 amino acids. CDR3 sequence: CASSLRLEQYF. The CDR3, as DNA: TGTGCCAGCAGCCTCAGACTGGAGCAGTACTTC.

The chain couples TRBV4-2 to TRBJ2-5, with 15 bases matching TRBD2. The CDR3 is made up of 19 amino acids. V shed 4 bases and J 5 bases; nucleotides not matched to a gene: 14. Looked up from germline, CDR1 is LGHNA and CDR2 is YNFKEQ. The CDR3 region has the DNA TGTGCCAGCAGCCGAGGCTGGACTAGCGGGAGGGGAGGGCAGGAGACCCAGTACTTC. It yields the protein CASSRGWTSGRGGQETQYF.

The V gene is TRBV11-1, the J gene TRBJ1-5; 7 nucleotides align to TRBD1. Germline CDR1 is SGHAT and CDR2 is FQDESV (reference sequence). Trimming removed 5 bases from V and 2 bases from J; junction bases left unmatched: 12. The length of the CDR3 is 17 residues. CDR3 amino acids: CASSRDSFDRGNQPQHF. The CDR3 DNA reads TGTGCCAGCAGCCGGGACAGCTTTGATAGGGGCAATCAGCCCCAGCATTTT. The entire variable domain, with the rest obtained from reference TRBV11-1 and TRBJ1-5, is as follows: EAEVAQSPRYKITEKSQAVAFWCDPISGHATLYWYRQILGQGPELLVQFQDESVVDDSQLPKDRFSAERLKGVDSTLKIQPAELGDSAMYLCASSRDSFDRGNQPQHFGDGTRLSIL.